The clone carrying this T cell receptor beta chain has at least ten counts. This sample is part of a study of T cells in Graves' hyperthyroidism and ophthalmopathy. Each diagnosis drew on symptoms, thyroxine, TRAb, thyroid ultrasound and orbital computed tomography findings. Researchers took RNA transcripts and amplified the TCR beta CDR3 regions from them. The HTBI primer set was used in a first-round RT-PCR of the TCR CDR3. Each CDR3 protein gets one entry after TCRdb re-called the multiplex PCR reads with MiXCR. Counted here are hundreds of thousands of distinct CDR3 sequences, roughly 13% occurring once; the ten biggest clones make up 9.2%. This CDR3 comprises 16 residues. Trimming removed 0 bases from V and 8 bases from J; junction bases left unmatched: 13. CDR1 DFQATT and CDR2 SNEGSKA come from the germline V gene (reference sequence).

The material sequenced was blood. The chain uses TRBV20-1 and TRBJ2-1, with 7 bases lining up with TRBD2. This clonotype originated in a woman between 18 and 29 years old with Graves' hyperthyroidism. Here the CDR3 reads CSARDLLAVDPHEQFF. DNA of the CDR3: TGCAGTGCTAGAGATTTGCTAGCGGTAGATCCTCATGAGCAGTTCTTC.